Reported below is one TCR beta chain. Germline CDR1 reads SGHNT; CDR2 reads YENEEA. The V and J ends lost 0 bases and 6 bases, in that order; junction bases with no gene match: 6. The CDR3 is 16 residues long. Under the authors' procedure: Using reference gene primer amplification, nucleated cell counts were estimated. Here immunoSEQ multiplex PCR was the method, and the copy in TCRdb shows in-frame clones only, minus some. The V and J calls and clone size are taken from that table; D and trimming were inferred from the DNA. This sample carries 64,000 or so clones, approximately 82% of them seen once, and the ten largest clones take approximately 12%. This specimen comes from a study of blood T cell repertoires in COVID-19. Study background: Collection of acute and convalescent COVID-19 samples took place in the United States, Italy and Spain. T cells, B-cell-depleted T cells, or PBMCs provided the cDNA or gDNA that served as material.

This clonotype originated in a man older than 75 with acute or convalescent COVID-19. This sequence joins TRBV11-3 and TRBJ2-2; 8 bases fit TRBD2. The sequenced sample was peripheral blood. The CDR3 protein is CASSLDVAGYPGELFF. The CDR3 DNA reads as TGTGCCAGCAGCTTAGACGTAGCGGGATACCCCGGGGAGCTGTTTTTT.